What follows is one TCR beta chain and its context. This sample stems from a study of blood T cell repertoires in COVID-19. It was during active infection that Seattle patients were enrolled and then longitudinally followed. The CDR3 is 15 amino acids. Germline CDR1 and CDR2: SGHTA and FQGNSA. V lost 1 base, J lost 0 bases, and 7 bases lay in between. The assay was immunoSEQ multiplex PCR, and TCRdb's table has in-frame clones only and misses some. Here the sample spans around 480,000 clones, around 88% being singletons. Sequencing used peripheral blood. The sequence was obtained from a woman aged 45-60 years with COVID-19, enrolled during active disease. The chain uses TRBV7-2 and TRBJ2-1, with D possibly TRBD1 on 5 matching bases. The CDR3 protein is CASSLVGDSYNEQFF. The CDR3, as DNA: TGTGCCAGCAGCTTAGTAGGGGACTCCTACAATGAGCAGTTCTTC.